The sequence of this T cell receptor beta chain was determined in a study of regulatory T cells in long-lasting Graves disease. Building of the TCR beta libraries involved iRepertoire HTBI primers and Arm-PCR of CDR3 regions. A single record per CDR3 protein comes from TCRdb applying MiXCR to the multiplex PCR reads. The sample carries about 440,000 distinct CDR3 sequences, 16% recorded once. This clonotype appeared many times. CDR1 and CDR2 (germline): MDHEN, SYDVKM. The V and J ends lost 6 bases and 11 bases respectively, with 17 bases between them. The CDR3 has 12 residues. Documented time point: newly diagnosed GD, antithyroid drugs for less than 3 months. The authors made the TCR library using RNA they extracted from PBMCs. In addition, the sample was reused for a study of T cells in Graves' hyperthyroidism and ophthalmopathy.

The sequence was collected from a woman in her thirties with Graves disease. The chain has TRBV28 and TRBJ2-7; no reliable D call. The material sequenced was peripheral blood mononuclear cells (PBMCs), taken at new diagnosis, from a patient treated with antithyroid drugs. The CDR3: CASSHSHRVEYF. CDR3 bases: TGTGCCAGCAGCCACTCCCATCGGGTGGAGTACTTC. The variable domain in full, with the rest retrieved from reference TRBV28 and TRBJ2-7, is DVKVTQSSRYLVKRTGEKVFLECVQDMDHENMFWYRQDPGLGLRLIYFSYDVKMKEKGDIPEGYSVSREKKERFSLILESASTNQTSMYLCASSHSHRVEYFGPGTRLTVT.